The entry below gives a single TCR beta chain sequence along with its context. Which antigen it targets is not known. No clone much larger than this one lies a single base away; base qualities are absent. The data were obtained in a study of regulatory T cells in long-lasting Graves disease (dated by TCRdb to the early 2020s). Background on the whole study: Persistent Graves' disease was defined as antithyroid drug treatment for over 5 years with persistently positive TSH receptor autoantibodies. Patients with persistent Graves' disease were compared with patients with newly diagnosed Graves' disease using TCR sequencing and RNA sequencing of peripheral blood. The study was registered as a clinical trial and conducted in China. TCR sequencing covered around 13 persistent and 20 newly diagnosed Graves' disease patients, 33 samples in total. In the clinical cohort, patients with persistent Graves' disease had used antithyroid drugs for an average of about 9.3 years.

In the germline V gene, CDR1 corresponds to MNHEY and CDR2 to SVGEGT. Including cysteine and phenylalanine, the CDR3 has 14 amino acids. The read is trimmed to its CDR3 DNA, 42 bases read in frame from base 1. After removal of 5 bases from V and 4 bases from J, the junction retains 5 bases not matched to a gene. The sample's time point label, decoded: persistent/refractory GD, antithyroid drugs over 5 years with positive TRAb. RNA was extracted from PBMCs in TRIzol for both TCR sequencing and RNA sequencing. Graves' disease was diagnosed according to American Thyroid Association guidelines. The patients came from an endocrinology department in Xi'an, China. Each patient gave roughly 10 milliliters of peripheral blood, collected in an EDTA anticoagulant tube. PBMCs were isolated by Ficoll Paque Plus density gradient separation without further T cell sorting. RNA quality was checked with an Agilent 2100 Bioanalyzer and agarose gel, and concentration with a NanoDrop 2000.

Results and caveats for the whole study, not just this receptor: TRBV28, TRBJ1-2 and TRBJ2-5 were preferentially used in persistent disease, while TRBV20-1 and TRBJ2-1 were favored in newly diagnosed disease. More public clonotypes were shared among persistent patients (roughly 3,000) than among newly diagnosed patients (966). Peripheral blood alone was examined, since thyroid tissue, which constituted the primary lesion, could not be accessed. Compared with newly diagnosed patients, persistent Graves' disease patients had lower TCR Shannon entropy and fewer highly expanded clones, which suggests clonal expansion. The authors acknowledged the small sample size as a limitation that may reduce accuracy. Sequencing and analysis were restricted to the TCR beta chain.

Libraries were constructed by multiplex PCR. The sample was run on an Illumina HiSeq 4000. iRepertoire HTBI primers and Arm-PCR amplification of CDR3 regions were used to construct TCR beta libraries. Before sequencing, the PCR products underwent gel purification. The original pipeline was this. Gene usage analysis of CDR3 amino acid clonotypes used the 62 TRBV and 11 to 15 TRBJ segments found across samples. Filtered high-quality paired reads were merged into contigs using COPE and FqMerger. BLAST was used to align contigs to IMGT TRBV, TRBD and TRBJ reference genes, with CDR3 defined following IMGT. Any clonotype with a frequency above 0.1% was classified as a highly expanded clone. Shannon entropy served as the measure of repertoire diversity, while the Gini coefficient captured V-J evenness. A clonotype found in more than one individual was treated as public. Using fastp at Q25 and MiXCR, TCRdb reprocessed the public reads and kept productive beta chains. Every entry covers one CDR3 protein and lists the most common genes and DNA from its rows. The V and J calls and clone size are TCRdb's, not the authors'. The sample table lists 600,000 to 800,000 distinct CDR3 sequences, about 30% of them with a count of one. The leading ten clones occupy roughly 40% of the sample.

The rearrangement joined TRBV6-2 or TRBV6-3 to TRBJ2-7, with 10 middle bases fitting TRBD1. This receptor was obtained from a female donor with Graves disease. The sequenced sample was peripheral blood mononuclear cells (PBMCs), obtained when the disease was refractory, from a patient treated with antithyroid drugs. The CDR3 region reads CASSVRDRGYEQYF. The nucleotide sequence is TGTGCCAGCAGTGTCCGGGACAGGGGTTACGAGCAGTACTTC.